The clone carrying this T cell receptor (beta chain) was seen repeatedly, ten times or more. Synthesis of TCR cDNA relied on 5'RACE template switching, which attached a universal primer site and UMIs. From the 5' RACE reads, TCRdb called clonotypes with MiXCR, one entry per CDR3 protein. The repertoire holds roughly 32,000 distinct CDR3 sequences, with approximately 7% as singletons. The data are from a study of T cells after yellow fever vaccination. Study-level findings and limits: The secondary response was weaker, and its peak arrived faster, on day 5 versus 15. Overlap between CD4 and CD8 compartments was detected for a small share of clonotypes. Reappearance after the booster was observed for most primary-vaccination clones (roughly 97% CD4, just over 85% CD8).

CDR1 and CDR2 from the germline V gene are DFQATT and SNEGSKA (reference sequence). Trimming shortened V by 0 bases and J by 2 bases, and 12 bases separated the two germline ends. This CDR3 is built from 15 residues. Sequenced here: PBMCs, either bulk or a sorted T-cell subset (CD4+, CD8+, memory, or dextramer-sorted; not recorded which), sampled on the day of the first yellow fever vaccination. The TCR sequence derives from a man aged 18 to 29 who received the YFV17D yellow fever vaccine. The chain couples TRBV20-1 to TRBJ2-3; possible D gene TRBD2, 5 bases. CDR3 sequence: CSARDAGIFTDTQYF. CDR3 DNA sequence: TGCAGTGCTAGAGATGCCGGGATATTCACAGATACGCAGTATTTT.